The entry below gives a single T cell receptor (beta chain) sequence along with its context. Its cognate antigen has yet to be identified. The record has no base qualities; no much larger clone is one base away. The sample comes from a study of cytomegalovirus exposure and HLA in healthy donors listed by TCRdb under 2017. Regarding the study in general: A later analysis indicated that the roughly 130 validation repertoires were generated on the platform also employed for the 700 or so repertoires of the first cohort. A separate validation cohort of about 110 different subjects was used in addition to the 666-subject first cohort. To predict cytomegalovirus infection status, the study combined high-throughput TCR immunosequencing, statistical association of individual TCRs with disease status, and machine learning. The aim of the study was to test whether cataloging public T cell receptors could identify signatures of past pathogen exposure.

Library preparation used the immunoSEQ multiplex PCR assay. Under the source paper's analysis protocol: A statistical classification framework was built for diagnosing cytomegalovirus status from the catalog of TCR beta chain sequences. As stored in TCRdb, this immuneACCESS dataset retains in-frame rearrangements with V and J assigned. A fraction of the clones does not appear; measured against another copy, unresolved V genes explain less than half of the discrepancy, and the remainder lacks a known reason. V and J calls and clone size are copied from that table; D and trimming were computed from the DNA. The sample data list approximately 130,000 clones, and about 87% of these were observed just once. 1.5% to 2% of the sample belongs to the ten largest clones. Overall study results and their limits: All 130 or so repertoires were used to score co-occurrence in the validation cohort in a later analysis, because that analysis had no HLA typing for the cohort. In vitro tests confirmed that a few of the cytomegalovirus-associated TCR beta chains recognize cytomegalovirus antigens. The study listed 150 to 200 TCR beta chains as associated with cytomegalovirus. Subsequent analysis determined that TCRs grouped into clusters in the first cohort also showed a tendency toward co-occurrence across the approximately 120 validation repertoires, and 85% to 95% of cluster scores exceeded 0. In both the original and validation cohorts, the classifier was reported to diagnose cytomegalovirus status with high specificity and sensitivity. It was suggested by the authors that the approach could potentially be generalized to other disease states and immunological phenotypes. While some public TCRs were present in many individuals, most TCR sequences turned up only very rarely across donors.

The donors belonged to the validation cohort of over a hundred subjects, which was separate from the roughly 700-subject first cohort. Spanning cysteine to phenylalanine, the CDR3 consists of 14 amino acids. Only the CDR3 part of the read is kept: 42 bases, read in frame from the first base. A distance of 11 bases separates the germline ends of V and J, which lose 0 bases and 7 bases respectively. From the germline V gene, CDR1 is SGDLS and CDR2 is YYNGEE. This receptor was taken from a woman aged 18-29 years in good health and CMV-seronegative. The sequencing input was PBMCs. In this chain, TRBV9 is recombined with TRBJ2-1, with no reliable assignment of the D segment. The CDR3 loop reads CASSVDGWANEQFF. The DNA sequence is given as TGTGCCAGCAGCGTAGATGGGTGGGCAAATGAGCAGTTCTTC.